The present T cell receptor (beta chain) was sequenced within a study of blood T cell repertoires in COVID-19. Clones were read by immunoSEQ multiplex PCR, and TCRdb kept only the in-frame ones, dropping some. The table includes hundreds of thousands of clones, approximately 87% detected once. The sample consisted of PBMCs or T cells enriched from blood (not recorded which). This receptor was obtained from a woman between 45 and 65 years old who had recovered from COVID-19.

CDR3 nucleotide sequence: TGTGCCAGCTATCTAGCAGGGAGGGGCTATGGCTACACCTTC. Amino acid sequence: CASYLAGRGYGYTF. V usage is TRBV28 and J usage is TRBJ1-2; D is perhaps TRBD1 (5 bases). The CDR3 has 14 amino acids. CDR1 is MDHEN and CDR2 is SYDVKM in the germline V gene. Trimming took off 8 bases at V and 4 bases at J, with 17 bases between the two ends.